This TCR beta chain appears in the sequencing data of a study of OX40 agonist ivuxolimab in advanced cancers. J was trimmed by 5 bases and V by 0 bases; bases with no gene match: 6. This CDR3 has 15 residues. Germline CDR1 reads SGDLS; CDR2 reads YYNGEE. Method: immunoSEQ multiplex PCR; TCRdb's copy keeps in-frame clones and lacks some. The sample contains under 25,000 clones, roughly 80% of which appear only once. The chain employs TRBV9 and TRBJ2-5; 8 bases agree with TRBD1. The TCR was taken from an adult with an advanced solid tumor such as melanoma, head and neck, liver or kidney cancer. This specimen was CD4+ or CD8+ T cells sorted from blood, taken in a trial of the OX40 agonist ivuxolimab. The CDR3 DNA is TGTGCCAGCAGCGTAGATGACAGGGGATGGGAGACCCAGTACTTC. Translation gives CASSVDDRGWETQYF.